This TCR beta chain originates from a study of PD-L1 blockade in urothelial cancer. Germline assignment: CDR1 SGHKS and CDR2 YYEKEE (reference sequence). J lost 4 bases, V lost 5 bases, and 6 bases had no gene match. This CDR3 has 16 amino acids. TCRdb's table, derived via immunoSEQ multiplex PCR, lists solely in-frame clones and lacks some. The sample includes 65,000 to 80,000 clones, almost 90% of them seen just once. Documented time point: pretreatment peripheral blood. Sequenced here: PBMCs, sampled around atezolizumab (anti-PD-L1) treatment. The sequence came from a man between 65 and 85 years old with urothelial cancer. The chain employs TRBV5-5 and TRBJ2-7; 16 nucleotides align to TRBD2. CDR3: CASRDGTSGRVYEQYF. CDR3 DNA: TGTGCCAGCAGGGACGGGACTAGCGGGAGGGTGTACGAGCAGTACTTC.